Listed below are T cell receptor beta chains from one sample, sequenced in a study of OX40 agonist ivuxolimab in advanced cancers. Clones were sequenced by immunoSEQ multiplex PCR, and TCRdb holds only the in-frame ones, with some missing. The repertoire consists of about 110,000 clones, with approximately 90% occurring once and the leading ten covering roughly 0.66%. The sample in question was CD4+ or CD8+ T cells sorted from blood, obtained in a trial of the OX40 agonist ivuxolimab. These receptors originate from an adult with an advanced solid tumor such as melanoma, head and neck, liver or kidney cancer. Each CDR3 is given with its conserved first and last residue. D genes are given only for firm matches. Some rows have no size entry. The others give once, few or many, or a class for an expanded clone.

D gene: -
J gene: TRBJ1-5
V gene: TRBV6-1
clone size: -
CDR3 length: 14
CDR3 protein: CATRFVSSNQPQHF
CDR3 DNA: TGTGCCACCCGTTTTGTCAGCAGCAATCAGCCCCAGCATTTT

D gene: TRBD1
J gene: TRBJ1-5
V gene: TRBV6-1
clone size: once
CDR3 length: 16
CDR3 protein: CASSDVRGPVNQPQHF
CDR3 DNA: TGTGCCAGCAGTGACGTTAGGGGGCCGGTTAATCAGCCCCAGCATTTT

D gene: -
J gene: TRBJ2-5
V gene: TRBV18
clone size: -
CDR3 length: 15
CDR3 protein: CASSPSPHSQETQYF
CDR3 DNA: TGTGCCAGCTCACCAAGTCCGCACTCCCAAGAGACCCAGTACTTC

D gene: -
J gene: TRBJ2-1
V gene: TRBV5-5
clone size: -
CDR3 length: 15
CDR3 protein: CASSPALLGLNEQFF
CDR3 DNA: TGTGCCAGCAGCCCCGCGTTGTTAGGACTCAATGAGCAGTTCTTC

D gene: -
J gene: TRBJ2-3
V gene: TRBV10-3
clone size: once
CDR3 length: 12
CDR3 protein: CAIRDTTDTQYF
CDR3 DNA: TGTGCCATCCGGGACACGACAGATACGCAGTATTTT

D gene: -
J gene: TRBJ2-7
V gene: TRBV6-5
clone size: -
CDR3 length: 13
CDR3 protein: CASSSAGFWEQYF
CDR3 DNA: TGTGCCAGCAGCTCCGCAGGGTTCTGGGAGCAGTACTTC

D gene: -
J gene: TRBJ1-2
V gene: TRBV18
clone size: -
CDR3 length: 15
CDR3 protein: CASSPNVRLNYGYTF
CDR3 DNA: TGTGCCAGCTCACCAAATGTACGGCTTAACTATGGCTACACCTTC

D gene: TRBD1
J gene: TRBJ1-2
V gene: TRBV27
clone size: -
CDR3 length: 13
CDR3 protein: CASSPDRGLGYTF
CDR3 DNA: TGTGCCAGCAGCCCTGACAGGGGTTTGGGCTACACCTTC

D gene: TRBD1
J gene: TRBJ2-7
V gene: TRBV5-1
clone size: few
CDR3 length: 14
CDR3 protein: CASSVRTGGYEQYF
CDR3 DNA: TGCGCCAGCAGCGTGCGGACAGGGGGCTACGAGCAGTACTTC

D gene: -
J gene: TRBJ2-1
V gene: TRBV9
clone size: -
CDR3 length: 13
CDR3 protein: CASSSTRVNEQFF
CDR3 DNA: TGTGCCAGCAGCTCCACCCGGGTAAATGAGCAGTTCTTC

D gene: TRBD1
J gene: TRBJ1-4
V gene: TRBV6-5
clone size: once
CDR3 length: 14
CDR3 protein: CASSRDRDPEKLFF
CDR3 DNA: TGTGCCAGCAGTCGAGACAGGGACCCTGAAAAACTGTTTTTT

D gene: -
J gene: TRBJ2-3
V gene: TRBV30
clone size: -
CDR3 length: 14
CDR3 protein: CAGQDDNERYTQYF
CDR3 DNA: TGTGCCGGACAAGATGACAACGAGAGGTATACGCAGTATTTT

D gene: -
J gene: TRBJ2-2
V gene: TRBV19
clone size: -
CDR3 length: 16
CDR3 protein: CASSIPFRANTGELFF
CDR3 DNA: TGTGCCAGTAGTATACCGTTTCGAGCGAACACCGGGGAGCTGTTTTTT

D gene: TRBD2
J gene: TRBJ2-3
V gene: TRBV6-1
clone size: -
CDR3 length: 15
CDR3 protein: CASSENPGGPDTQYF
CDR3 DNA: TGTGCCAGCAGTGAAAACCCGGGGGGGCCAGATACGCAGTATTTT

D gene: -
J gene: TRBJ2-2
V gene: TRBV4-1
clone size: -
CDR3 length: 14
CDR3 protein: CASSPGVNTGELFF
CDR3 DNA: TGCGCCAGCAGCCCCGGGGTCAACACCGGGGAGCTGTTTTTT

D gene: -
J gene: TRBJ2-3
V gene: TRBV21-1
clone size: -
CDR3 length: 12
CDR3 protein: CASNQGPDTQYF
CDR3 DNA: TGTGCCAGCAATCAGGGACCAGATACGCAGTATTTT

D gene: TRBD2
J gene: TRBJ2-3
V gene: TRBV10-3
clone size: -
CDR3 length: 15
CDR3 protein: CAISFDSGMADTQYF
CDR3 DNA: TGTGCCATCAGTTTTGATAGCGGGATGGCAGATACGCAGTATTTT

D gene: -
J gene: TRBJ2-7
V gene: TRBV6-5
clone size: -
CDR3 length: 13
CDR3 protein: CASSYPNSYEQYF
CDR3 DNA: TGTGCCAGCAGTTACCCGAACTCCTACGAGCAGTACTTC

D gene: TRBD1
J gene: TRBJ2-5
V gene: TRBV10-3
clone size: -
CDR3 length: 15
CDR3 protein: CAISEGTGTQETQYF
CDR3 DNA: TGTGCCATCAGTGAGGGGACAGGGACGCAAGAGACCCAGTACTTC

D gene: -
J gene: TRBJ2-7
V gene: TRBV2
clone size: -
CDR3 length: 14
CDR3 protein: CASGAGAKSEGQYF
CDR3 DNA: TGTGCCAGCGGGGCAGGGGCGAAATCAGAGGGGCAGTACTTC

D gene: -
J gene: TRBJ2-7
V gene: TRBV4-1
clone size: -
CDR3 length: 16
CDR3 protein: CASSQPDVGFPREQYF
CDR3 DNA: TGCGCCAGCAGCCAGCCCGACGTAGGGTTCCCCCGCGAGCAGTACTTC

D gene: -
J gene: TRBJ2-3
V gene: TRBV19
clone size: -
CDR3 length: 15
CDR3 protein: CASTHLGGGTDTQYF
CDR3 DNA: TGTGCCAGTACTCATCTGGGCGGGGGCACAGATACGCAGTATTTT

D gene: -
J gene: TRBJ2-2
V gene: TRBV9
clone size: -
CDR3 length: 14
CDR3 protein: CASSVVGWTGELFF
CDR3 DNA: TGTGCCAGCAGCGTAGTTGGCTGGACCGGGGAGCTGTTTTTT

D gene: -
J gene: TRBJ1-6
V gene: TRBV11-3
clone size: -
CDR3 length: 14
CDR3 protein: CASSLGQTNSPLHF
CDR3 DNA: TGTGCCAGCAGCTTGGGACAAACCAATTCACCCCTCCACTTT

D gene: -
J gene: TRBJ2-1
V gene: TRBV30
clone size: -
CDR3 length: 11
CDR3 protein: CAWRPQVEQFF
CDR3 DNA: TGTGCCTGGAGACCTCAAGTGGAGCAGTTCTTC

D gene: TRBD1
J gene: TRBJ1-4
V gene: TRBV7-9
clone size: -
CDR3 length: 14
CDR3 protein: CASSSDRVDEKLFF
CDR3 DNA: TGTGCCAGCAGTTCGGACAGGGTCGATGAAAAACTGTTTTTT

D gene: -
J gene: TRBJ1-2
V gene: TRBV9
clone size: -
CDR3 length: 14
CDR3 protein: CASSPRDGGLGYTF
CDR3 DNA: TGTGCCAGCAGCCCGCGGGATGGGGGGCTTGGCTACACCTTC

D gene: TRBD1
J gene: TRBJ1-1
V gene: TRBV10-3
clone size: -
CDR3 length: 15
CDR3 protein: CAISASGTGFTEAFF
CDR3 DNA: TGTGCCATCAGTGCGTCGGGGACAGGATTCACTGAAGCTTTCTTT

D gene: TRBD1
J gene: TRBJ2-5
V gene: TRBV6-6
clone size: few
CDR3 length: 15
CDR3 protein: CASSWDRGDQETQYF
CDR3 DNA: TGTGCCAGCAGCTGGGACAGGGGAGACCAAGAGACCCAGTACTTC

D gene: TRBD2
J gene: TRBJ2-7
V gene: TRBV4-1
clone size: -
CDR3 length: 15
CDR3 protein: CASSEVTSGIYEQYF
CDR3 DNA: TGCGCCAGCAGCGAAGTAACTAGCGGGATCTATGAGCAGTACTTC

D gene: -
J gene: TRBJ2-7
V gene: TRBV11-2
clone size: once
CDR3 length: 13
CDR3 protein: CASSSSGAGEQYF
CDR3 DNA: TGTGCCAGCAGCTCCTCCGGGGCCGGCGAGCAGTACTTC

D gene: TRBD1
J gene: TRBJ2-5
V gene: TRBV6-1
clone size: -
CDR3 length: 14
CDR3 protein: CASSAGQGVETQYF
CDR3 DNA: TGTGCCAGCAGTGCCGGACAGGGGGTAGAGACCCAGTACTTC

D gene: TRBD1
J gene: TRBJ1-4
V gene: TRBV18
clone size: -
CDR3 length: 15
CDR3 protein: CASSPPGQGNEKLFF
CDR3 DNA: TGTGCCAGCTCACCACCGGGACAGGGTAATGAAAAACTGTTTTTT

D gene: TRBD1
J gene: TRBJ1-5
V gene: TRBV12-5
clone size: -
CDR3 length: 18
CDR3 protein: CASGSPGTGVSGNQPQHF
CDR3 DNA: TGTGCTAGTGGTTCTCCCGGGACAGGGGTCTCTGGCAATCAGCCCCAGCATTTT

D gene: TRBD2
J gene: TRBJ2-3
V gene: TRBV5-4
clone size: -
CDR3 length: 17
CDR3 protein: CASSLEGLAGRGDTQYF
CDR3 DNA: TGTGCCAGCAGCTTGGAGGGACTAGCGGGGCGAGGGGATACGCAGTATTTT

D gene: -
J gene: TRBJ1-4
V gene: TRBV2
clone size: -
CDR3 length: 15
CDR3 protein: CASKSESGVTEKLFF
CDR3 DNA: TGTGCCAGCAAGAGTGAAAGTGGGGTTACTGAAAAACTGTTTTTT

D gene: TRBD2
J gene: TRBJ2-7
V gene: TRBV4-2
clone size: -
CDR3 length: 16
CDR3 protein: CASSQEGRALSGEQYF
CDR3 DNA: TGTGCCAGCAGCCAAGAAGGGAGGGCCCTTTCGGGCGAGCAGTACTTC

D gene: -
J gene: TRBJ1-5
V gene: TRBV18
clone size: -
CDR3 length: 14
CDR3 protein: CASSPGSENQPQHF
CDR3 DNA: TGTGCCAGCTCACCTGGGAGTGAAAATCAGCCCCAGCATTTT

D gene: -
J gene: TRBJ2-4
V gene: TRBV7-9
clone size: -
CDR3 length: 19
CDR3 protein: CASSHPKPGSLVAKNIQYF
CDR3 DNA: TGTGCCAGCAGCCATCCAAAGCCCGGGAGCCTTGTAGCCAAAAACATTCAGTACTTC

D gene: -
J gene: TRBJ2-7
V gene: TRBV9
clone size: -
CDR3 length: 14
CDR3 protein: CASSAGPRSYEQYF
CDR3 DNA: TGTGCCAGCAGCGCGGGACCCCGAAGTTACGAGCAGTACTTC

D gene: TRBD1
J gene: TRBJ1-2
V gene: TRBV19
clone size: once
CDR3 length: 15
CDR3 protein: CASSPVDRGLDGYTF
CDR3 DNA: TGTGCCAGTAGTCCAGTGGACAGGGGACTCGATGGCTACACCTTC

D gene: TRBD1
J gene: TRBJ1-1
V gene: TRBV2
clone size: -
CDR3 length: 13
CDR3 protein: CASGQGRNTEAFF
CDR3 DNA: TGTGCCAGCGGACAGGGACGGAACACTGAAGCTTTCTTT

D gene: -
J gene: TRBJ2-1
V gene: TRBV9
clone size: -
CDR3 length: 15
CDR3 protein: CASSVAGNAYNEQFF
CDR3 DNA: TGTGCCAGCAGCGTAGCAGGCAACGCCTACAATGAGCAGTTCTTC

D gene: -
J gene: TRBJ2-3
V gene: TRBV2
clone size: -
CDR3 length: 12
CDR3 protein: CASSLGGNTQYF
CDR3 DNA: TGTGCCAGCAGCCTGGGCGGGAATACGCAGTATTTT

D gene: -
J gene: TRBJ1-1
V gene: TRBV5-6
clone size: once
CDR3 length: 15
CDR3 protein: CASSLEGSLNTEAFF
CDR3 DNA: TGTGCCAGCAGCTTGGAGGGCTCACTGAACACTGAAGCTTTCTTT

D gene: -
J gene: TRBJ1-2
V gene: TRBV6-1
clone size: -
CDR3 length: 16
CDR3 protein: CASSEAFTGANYGYTF
CDR3 DNA: TGTGCCAGCAGTGAAGCGTTTACAGGAGCTAACTATGGCTACACCTTC

D gene: TRBD2
J gene: TRBJ2-1
V gene: TRBV5-1
clone size: -
CDR3 length: 15
CDR3 protein: CASSSGLVDTHEQFF
CDR3 DNA: TGCGCCAGCAGCTCCGGACTAGTTGATACCCATGAGCAGTTCTTC

D gene: TRBD2
J gene: TRBJ2-1
V gene: TRBV7-3
clone size: -
CDR3 length: 17
CDR3 protein: CASSSRGAGALYNEQFF
CDR3 DNA: TGTGCCAGCAGCTCTCGGGGAGCGGGAGCCCTCTACAATGAGCAGTTCTTC

D gene: -
J gene: TRBJ2-3
V gene: TRBV19
clone size: -
CDR3 length: 15
CDR3 protein: CASSITASNTDTQYF
CDR3 DNA: TGTGCCAGTAGTATTACAGCTTCCAACACAGATACGCAGTATTTT

D gene: -
J gene: TRBJ2-2
V gene: TRBV10-1
clone size: -
CDR3 length: 15
CDR3 protein: CASSERGPFTGELFF
CDR3 DNA: TGCGCCAGCAGTGAGCGGGGACCTTTCACCGGGGAGCTGTTTTTT

D gene: -
J gene: TRBJ2-2
V gene: TRBV7-9
clone size: -
CDR3 length: 15
CDR3 protein: CASSSPAGVTGELFF
CDR3 DNA: TGTGCCAGCAGCTCCCCCGCAGGGGTTACCGGGGAGCTGTTTTTT